This TCR beta chain comes out of a study of CD4 and CD8 cells across lung adenocarcinoma regions. Via MiXCR, TCRdb re-called the PCR reads, giving one row per CDR3 protein. The sample lists 4,900 or so distinct CDR3 sequences, roughly 56% occurring once. Germline V gene data show CDR1 as SGDLS and CDR2 as YYNGEE. The V and J ends lost 9 bases and 2 bases, in that order; junction bases with no gene match: 13. The CDR3 has 16 residues. Localized lung adenocarcinoma, a non-small cell lung cancer, affected the donors. This receptor was taken from a male donor with lung adenocarcinoma. The CD4 and CD8 labels of this study may be unreliable. The sequenced sample was CD4+ T cells from the center of a lung tumor. V gene TRBV9 combines with J gene TRBJ2-3, with 9 bases aligning to TRBD2. Here the CDR3 DNA reads TGTGCCACCGGAGCGGGAGGCCTAGGGCCCACAGATACGCAGTATTTT. It encodes CATGAGGLGPTDTQYF.